The present T cell receptor (beta chain) was sequenced within a study of monozygotic twins with inflammatory bowel disease. Germline CDR1 is MDHEN and CDR2 is SYDVKM. The CDR3 runs to 15 residues. From the 5' RACE reads, TCRdb lists one entry per CDR3 protein and no DNA. The listing records a few hundred thousand distinct CDR3 sequences. This TCR came from a human donor with ulcerative colitis or Crohn's disease, or a healthy co-twin of an affected twin (not recorded which). Sequencing was performed on blood. The gene calls are TRBV28 and TRBJ2-1; the TCRdb D gene call, TRBD2, has no DNA to confirm it. This CDR3 reads CAIRARGSGVDEQFF.